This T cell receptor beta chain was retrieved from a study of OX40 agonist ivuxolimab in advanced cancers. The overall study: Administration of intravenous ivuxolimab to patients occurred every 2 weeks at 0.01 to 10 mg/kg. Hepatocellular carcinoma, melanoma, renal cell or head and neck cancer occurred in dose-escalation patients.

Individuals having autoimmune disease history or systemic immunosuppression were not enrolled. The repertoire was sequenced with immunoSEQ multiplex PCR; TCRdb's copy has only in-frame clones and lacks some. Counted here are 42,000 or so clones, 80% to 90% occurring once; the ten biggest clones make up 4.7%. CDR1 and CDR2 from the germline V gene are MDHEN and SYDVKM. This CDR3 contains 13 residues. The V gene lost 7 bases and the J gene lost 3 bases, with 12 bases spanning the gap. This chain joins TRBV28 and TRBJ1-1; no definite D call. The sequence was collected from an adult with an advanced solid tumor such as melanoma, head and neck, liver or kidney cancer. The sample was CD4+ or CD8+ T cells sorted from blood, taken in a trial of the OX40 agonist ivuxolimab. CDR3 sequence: CASTLTVDTEAFF. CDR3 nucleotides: TGTGCCAGCACCCTTACAGTCGACACTGAAGCTTTCTTT.